Following are 2 T cell receptor beta chains from one sample sequenced in a study of blood T cell repertoires in COVID-19. Here immunoSEQ multiplex PCR was the method, and the copy in TCRdb shows in-frame clones only, minus some. The data hold some 110,000 clones, with approximately 89% observed a single time. Sample: peripheral blood. These receptors were collected from a man in his forties or fifties with acute or convalescent COVID-19.

This chain links TRBV10-2 with TRBJ2-1; 12 bases are a match to TRBD2. The length of the CDR3 is 16 residues. Per the germline V gene, CDR1 is WSHSY and CDR2 is SAAADI. V dropped 1 base and J dropped 6; count of bases not matched to a gene: 4. The CDR3 region is CASSEFALAGGNEQFF. CDR3 DNA: TGCGCCAGCAGTGAGTTCGCACTAGCGGGGGGCAATGAGCAGTTCTTC.

CDR3 sequence: CAWSKAGLTDTQYF. In DNA, the CDR3 is TGTGCCTGGAGTAAAGCGGGGCTCACAGATACGCAGTATTTT. The chain carries TRBV30 and TRBJ2-3; 7 positions agree with TRBD2. The V gene's germline CDR1 is GTSNPN and CDR2 SVGIG (reference sequence). The V gene end was trimmed by 2 bases and the J gene end by 2 bases; junction bases not matched to a gene: 4. The CDR3 covers 14 residues.